This T cell receptor beta chain was found in a study of post-analysis software for immune sequencing data. Study-wide points: Relative to controls, patients with multiple sclerosis showed significantly lower normalized Chao1 diversity.

TCR beta cDNA libraries included unique molecular identifiers. TCRdb processed the PCR reads anew with MiXCR; each CDR3 protein has one entry. Counted here are about 540,000 distinct CDR3 sequences, 30% to 40% occurring once; the ten biggest clones make up about 5.6%. A remark on this clonotype: The antigen remains unidentified.

Sequenced: blood. This clonotype was sampled from a girl aged 2-17 years with multiple sclerosis.

CDR3 nucleotides: TGTGCCAGCAGTGACTCGGGACAGGGAAGCGGGGAGACCCAGTACTTC. Its translation is CASSDSGQGSGETQYF. The chain combines TRBV12-3 or TRBV12-4 with TRBJ2-5; TRBD1 matches at 9 bases. Losses at the gene ends were 5 bases for V and 5 bases for J; bases not matched to a gene: 12. The CDR3 has 16 amino acids.